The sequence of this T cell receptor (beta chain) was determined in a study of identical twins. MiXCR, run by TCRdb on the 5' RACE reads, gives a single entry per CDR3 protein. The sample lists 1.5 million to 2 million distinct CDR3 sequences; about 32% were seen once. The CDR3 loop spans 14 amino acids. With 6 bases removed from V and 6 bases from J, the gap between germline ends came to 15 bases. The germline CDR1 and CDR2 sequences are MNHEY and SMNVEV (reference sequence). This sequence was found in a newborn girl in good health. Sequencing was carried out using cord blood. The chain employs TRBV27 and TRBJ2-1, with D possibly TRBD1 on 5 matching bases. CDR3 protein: CASRSPPTGNEQFF. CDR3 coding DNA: TGTGCCAGCAGATCGCCCCCCACAGGCAATGAGCAGTTCTTC.